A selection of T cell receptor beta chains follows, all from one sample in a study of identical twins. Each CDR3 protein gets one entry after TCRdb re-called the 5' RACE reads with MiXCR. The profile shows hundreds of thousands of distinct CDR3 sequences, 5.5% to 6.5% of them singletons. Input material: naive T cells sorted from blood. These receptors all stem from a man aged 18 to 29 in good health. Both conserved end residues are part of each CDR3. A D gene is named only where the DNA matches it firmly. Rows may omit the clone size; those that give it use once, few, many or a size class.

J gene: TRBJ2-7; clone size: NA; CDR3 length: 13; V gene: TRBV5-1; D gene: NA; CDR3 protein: CASRASFSYEQYF; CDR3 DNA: TGCGCCAGCAGGGCTAGCTTTTCCTACGAGCAGTACTTC
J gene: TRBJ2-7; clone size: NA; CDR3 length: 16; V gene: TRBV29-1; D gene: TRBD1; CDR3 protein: CSVEGLTGAVPYEQYF; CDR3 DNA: TGCAGCGTTGAAGGGTTGACAGGGGCGGTGCCCTACGAGCAGTACTTC
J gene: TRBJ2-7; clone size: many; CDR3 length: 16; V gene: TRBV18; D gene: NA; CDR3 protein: CASSLFPEGPPYEQYF; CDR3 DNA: TGTGCCAGCTCACTCTTTCCCGAGGGTCCCCCCTACGAGCAGTACTTC
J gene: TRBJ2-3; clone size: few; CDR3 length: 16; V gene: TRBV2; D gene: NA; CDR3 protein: CASSLKEGGWTDTQYF; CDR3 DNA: TGTGCCAGCAGTCTGAAGGAGGGGGGTTGGACAGATACGCAGTATTTT
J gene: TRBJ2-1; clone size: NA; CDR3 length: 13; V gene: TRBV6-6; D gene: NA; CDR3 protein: CASRREAYNEQFF; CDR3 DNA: TGTGCCAGCAGGAGGGAGGCCTACAATGAGCAGTTCTTC
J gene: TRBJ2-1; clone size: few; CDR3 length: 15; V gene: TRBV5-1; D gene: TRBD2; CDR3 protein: CASSFGLAGVDEQFF; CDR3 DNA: TGCGCCAGCAGCTTCGGACTAGCGGGAGTCGATGAGCAGTTCTTC
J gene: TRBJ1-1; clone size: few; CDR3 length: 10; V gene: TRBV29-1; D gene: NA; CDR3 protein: CSVGDGGAFF; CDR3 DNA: TGCAGCGTTGGGGACGGCGGGGCTTTCTTT
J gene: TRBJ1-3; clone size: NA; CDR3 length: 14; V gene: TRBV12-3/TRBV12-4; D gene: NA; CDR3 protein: CASSSETRQNTIYF; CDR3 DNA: TGTGCCAGCAGTTCCGAAACCCGGCAAAACACCATATATTTT
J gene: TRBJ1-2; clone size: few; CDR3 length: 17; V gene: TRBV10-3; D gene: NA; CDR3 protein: CAISEYTGRQGSLGYTF; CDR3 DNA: TGTGCCATCAGTGAGTACACCGGTCGGCAGGGTTCTTTGGGCTACACCTTC
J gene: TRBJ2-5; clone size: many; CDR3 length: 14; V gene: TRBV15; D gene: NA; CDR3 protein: CATSRGGSEETQYF; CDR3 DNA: TGTGCCACCAGCAGAGGGGGCAGCGAAGAGACCCAGTACTTC
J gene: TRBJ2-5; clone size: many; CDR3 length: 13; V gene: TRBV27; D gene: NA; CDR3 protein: CASTPGGQETQYF; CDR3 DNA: TGTGCCAGCACCCCTGGAGGTCAAGAGACCCAGTACTTC
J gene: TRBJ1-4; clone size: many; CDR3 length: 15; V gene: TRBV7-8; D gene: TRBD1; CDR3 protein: CASSSDRGLHEKLFF; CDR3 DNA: TGTGCCAGCAGCTCGGACAGGGGCCTTCACGAAAAACTGTTTTTT
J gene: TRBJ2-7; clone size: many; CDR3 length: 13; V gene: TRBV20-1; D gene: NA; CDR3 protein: CSAIGEVSYEQYF; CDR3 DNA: TGCAGTGCTATAGGCGAAGTTTCCTACGAGCAGTACTTC